The rows below give T cell receptor beta chains drawn from one sample of a study of T cells after yellow fever vaccination. One entry per CDR3 protein, called by TCRdb with MiXCR from the 5' RACE reads. Here the sample spans about 130,000 distinct CDR3 sequences, around 6.3% being singletons. Material: CD4+ T cells sorted from PBMCs, obtained 10 days after the yellow fever booster vaccination. The receptors here all came from a man aged 25-45 years who received the YFV17D yellow fever vaccine. The CDR3 runs from the conserved cysteine through the conserved F or W. The order of the fields is D gene, CDR3 length, J gene, V gene, clone size, CDR3 DNA, CDR3 protein. D genes are given only for firm matches. Rows give clone size only sometimes, using once, few, many, or a class for an expanded clone.

d_gene: -; len: 13; j_gene: TRBJ2-3; v_gene: TRBV11-3; abundance: many; CDR3nt: TGTGCCAGCAGCCCATGGAGGCAAGATACGCAGTATTTT; CDR3aa: CASSPWRQDTQYF
d_gene: -; len: 15; j_gene: TRBJ2-2; v_gene: TRBV7-2; abundance: many; CDR3nt: TGTGCCAGCAGCTTAGCCGTCGGGAACACCGGGGAGCTGTTTTTT; CDR3aa: CASSLAVGNTGELFF
d_gene: -; len: 12; j_gene: TRBJ2-3; v_gene: TRBV9; abundance: many; CDR3nt: TGTGCCAGCAGTGGGACTTTCCCTCCGCAGTATTTT; CDR3aa: CASSGTFPPQYF
d_gene: TRBD1; len: 15; j_gene: TRBJ1-5; v_gene: TRBV5-1; abundance: few; CDR3nt: TGCGCCAGCAGCTCCGGGACAGGCGAATTGCAGCCCCAGCATTTT; CDR3aa: CASSSGTGELQPQHF
d_gene: TRBD2; len: 13; j_gene: TRBJ2-3; v_gene: TRBV3-1; abundance: many; CDR3nt: TGTGCAGCCGGGGAGGGCCTGATAGATACGCAGTATTTT; CDR3aa: CAAGEGLIDTQYF
d_gene: -; len: 15; j_gene: TRBJ2-1; v_gene: TRBV20-1; abundance: many; CDR3nt: TGCAGTGCACCGGACGGGGCCGCATCCTACAATGAGCAGTTCTTC; CDR3aa: CSAPDGAASYNEQFF
d_gene: -; len: 12; j_gene: TRBJ2-4; v_gene: TRBV3-1; abundance: many; CDR3nt: TGTGCCAGCAGCCAAGAGGGGGACATTCAGTACTTC; CDR3aa: CASSQEGDIQYF
d_gene: TRBD1; len: 14; j_gene: TRBJ2-7; v_gene: TRBV7-2; abundance: few; CDR3nt: TGTGCCAGCAGCTTAGTGGACAGGGTCTACGAGCAGTACTTC; CDR3aa: CASSLVDRVYEQYF
d_gene: -; len: 12; j_gene: TRBJ2-3; v_gene: TRBV20-1; abundance: many; CDR3nt: TGCAGTGCTAGTAGTTCTGACGGTCCGCAGTATTTT; CDR3aa: CSASSSDGPQYF
d_gene: -; len: 12; j_gene: TRBJ2-3; v_gene: TRBV12-3/TRBV12-4; abundance: many; CDR3nt: TGTGCCAGCAGTTCCCAGGGGCGTACGCAGTATTTT; CDR3aa: CASSSQGRTQYF
d_gene: TRBD2; len: 17; j_gene: TRBJ2-2; v_gene: TRBV10-3; abundance: few; CDR3nt: TGTGCCACGCGGACTAGCGGTCACGGAGGCGGGGTCGGGGAGCTGTTTTTT; CDR3aa: CATRTSGHGGGVGELFF
d_gene: TRBD2; len: 16; j_gene: TRBJ2-3; v_gene: TRBV7-2; abundance: few; CDR3nt: TGTGCCAGCAGCCGCGGGACTAGCGGGAGTGCAGATACGCAGTATTTT; CDR3aa: CASSRGTSGSADTQYF
d_gene: TRBD1; len: 18; j_gene: TRBJ1-1; v_gene: TRBV5-1; abundance: -; CDR3nt: TGCGCCCGCAGCTTGGGACGGACAGGGCGAGACATGAACACTGAAGCTTTCTTT; CDR3aa: CARSLGRTGRDMNTEAFF
d_gene: -; len: 15; j_gene: TRBJ2-7; v_gene: TRBV25-1; abundance: many; CDR3nt: TGTGCCAGCAGGATGACAGGCCATGATTTCTACGAGCAGTACTTC; CDR3aa: CASRMTGHDFYEQYF
d_gene: -; len: 17; j_gene: TRBJ2-6; v_gene: TRBV10-3; abundance: many; CDR3nt: TGTGCCATCAGTGTGGGGGAGGGGGTCTCTGGGGCCAACGTCCTGACTTTC; CDR3aa: CAISVGEGVSGANVLTF
d_gene: TRBD1; len: 14; j_gene: TRBJ2-5; v_gene: TRBV15; abundance: many; CDR3nt: TGTGCCACCAGCAGAAACAGGGGGAAAGAGACCCAGTACTTC; CDR3aa: CATSRNRGKETQYF
d_gene: TRBD2; len: 15; j_gene: TRBJ2-1; v_gene: TRBV9; abundance: -; CDR3nt: TGTGCCAGCGGGGAAACGGGACTACCCTACAATGAGCAGTTCTTC; CDR3aa: CASGETGLPYNEQFF
d_gene: TRBD1; len: 15; j_gene: TRBJ2-3; v_gene: TRBV5-1; abundance: -; CDR3nt: TGCGCCAGTACTCCAACCGGGACAGGTTCAGATACGCAGTATTTT; CDR3aa: CASTPTGTGSDTQYF
d_gene: TRBD1; len: 13; j_gene: TRBJ2-7; v_gene: TRBV7-2; abundance: many; CDR3nt: TGTGCCAGCAGCCCGTGGACAGGCCACGAGCAGTACTTC; CDR3aa: CASSPWTGHEQYF
d_gene: -; len: 14; j_gene: TRBJ2-5; v_gene: TRBV6-1; abundance: -; CDR3nt: TGTGCCAGCAGAAGCGTAAGGGGCATAGAGACCCAGTACTTC; CDR3aa: CASRSVRGIETQYF
d_gene: -; len: 12; j_gene: TRBJ2-3; v_gene: TRBV20-1; abundance: many; CDR3nt: TGCAGCTCAGGGCAGGGATCAAATACGCAGTATTTT; CDR3aa: CSSGQGSNTQYF
d_gene: TRBD1; len: 16; j_gene: TRBJ2-1; v_gene: TRBV4-3; abundance: many; CDR3nt: TGCGCCAGCAGCCAAGATTCAGGGGGCCCCGGCAATGAGCAGTTCTTC; CDR3aa: CASSQDSGGPGNEQFF
d_gene: -; len: 13; j_gene: TRBJ2-3; v_gene: TRBV4-2; abundance: many; CDR3nt: TGTGCCAGCAGCCCCGAGGGGGCAGATACGCAGTATTTT; CDR3aa: CASSPEGADTQYF
d_gene: TRBD1; len: 16; j_gene: TRBJ1-1; v_gene: TRBV5-1; abundance: -; CDR3nt: TGCGCCAGCAGCGGGGGGACTGCGGACAGGGTTTCTGAAGCTTTCTTT; CDR3aa: CASSGGTADRVSEAFF
d_gene: -; len: 12; j_gene: TRBJ2-4; v_gene: TRBV29-1; abundance: few; CDR3nt: TGCAGCGGACAAGGGTTGTCAAACATTCAGTACTTC; CDR3aa: CSGQGLSNIQYF
d_gene: -; len: 13; j_gene: TRBJ2-1; v_gene: TRBV9; abundance: many; CDR3nt: TGTGCCAGCAGCGTAGACCAGGGTCGTGAGCAGTTCTTC; CDR3aa: CASSVDQGREQFF
d_gene: TRBD2; len: 15; j_gene: TRBJ2-7; v_gene: TRBV6-1; abundance: -; CDR3nt: TGTGCCAGCAGTGAAGAGGCTAGCGGGAGGGGGGAGCAGTACTTC; CDR3aa: CASSEEASGRGEQYF
d_gene: TRBD2; len: 15; j_gene: TRBJ2-1; v_gene: TRBV7-9; abundance: many; CDR3nt: TGTGCCAGCAGCAACCCGGGACTAGCGGGAGTTGAGCAGTTCTTC; CDR3aa: CASSNPGLAGVEQFF
d_gene: -; len: 14; j_gene: TRBJ2-1; v_gene: TRBV20-1; abundance: many; CDR3nt: TGCAGTGCTAGCCAGGGCAGCTCCTACAATGAGCAGTTCTTC; CDR3aa: CSASQGSSYNEQFF
d_gene: -; len: 14; j_gene: TRBJ2-3; v_gene: TRBV7-2; abundance: many; CDR3nt: TGTGCCAGCAGCTTAGCGTACAGCACAGATACGCAGTATTTT; CDR3aa: CASSLAYSTDTQYF
d_gene: TRBD1; len: 15; j_gene: TRBJ2-1; v_gene: TRBV7-3; abundance: many; CDR3nt: TGTGCCAGTTCATCGGGACAGGGGGGCTACAATGAGCAGTTCTTC; CDR3aa: CASSSGQGGYNEQFF
d_gene: TRBD2; len: 16; j_gene: TRBJ2-7; v_gene: TRBV7-2; abundance: many; CDR3nt: TGTGCCAGCAGCGTAGGGCTATCTGCGGGAGTAGCTGAGCAGTACTTC; CDR3aa: CASSVGLSAGVAEQYF
d_gene: TRBD2; len: 16; j_gene: TRBJ2-3; v_gene: TRBV7-2; abundance: many; CDR3nt: TGTGCCAGCAGCCAGACGGGACTAGCGGGAACAGATACGCAGTATTTT; CDR3aa: CASSQTGLAGTDTQYF
d_gene: -; len: 12; j_gene: TRBJ2-3; v_gene: TRBV20-1; abundance: many; CDR3nt: TGCAGTGGTGCCGAGCAGGCAGATACGCAGTATTTT; CDR3aa: CSGAEQADTQYF
d_gene: -; len: 11; j_gene: TRBJ1-4; v_gene: TRBV20-1; abundance: -; CDR3nt: TGCAGTGCCAGAGGGGCCGAAAAACTGTTTTTT; CDR3aa: CSARGAEKLFF
d_gene: -; len: 13; j_gene: TRBJ1-5; v_gene: TRBV10-2; abundance: many; CDR3nt: TGCGCCAGCAGTTCGACAGGCAATCAGCCCCAGCATTTT; CDR3aa: CASSSTGNQPQHF
d_gene: TRBD1; len: 14; j_gene: TRBJ2-1; v_gene: TRBV29-1; abundance: many; CDR3nt: TGCAGCGTTGATCGGACAGGGTTCCGGAATGAGCAGTTCTTC; CDR3aa: CSVDRTGFRNEQFF
d_gene: -; len: 17; j_gene: TRBJ1-1; v_gene: TRBV20-1; abundance: many; CDR3nt: TGCAGTGCTAGATCAGTACAGGGTGGATTAGGTGGGACTGAAGCTTTCTTT; CDR3aa: CSARSVQGGLGGTEAFF
d_gene: -; len: 15; j_gene: TRBJ2-3; v_gene: TRBV10-3; abundance: many; CDR3nt: TGTGCCATCAGTGAGTCGTACGGAGGGTCAGATACGCAGTATTTT; CDR3aa: CAISESYGGSDTQYF
d_gene: -; len: 14; j_gene: TRBJ2-1; v_gene: TRBV11-2; abundance: many; CDR3nt: TGTGCCAGCAGCCCTACGGGGGTCTACAATGAGCAGTTCTTC; CDR3aa: CASSPTGVYNEQFF
d_gene: -; len: 14; j_gene: TRBJ2-3; v_gene: TRBV5-1; abundance: many; CDR3nt: TGCGCCAGCAGCTTCAGGCAGGGCGCAGATACGCAGTATTTT; CDR3aa: CASSFRQGADTQYF
d_gene: -; len: 14; j_gene: TRBJ1-1; v_gene: TRBV4-3; abundance: many; CDR3nt: TGCGCCAGCAGCCAGCATGGGGGGGAGGATGAAGCTTTCTTT; CDR3aa: CASSQHGGEDEAFF
d_gene: -; len: 18; j_gene: TRBJ2-1; v_gene: TRBV5-1; abundance: many; CDR3nt: TGCGCCAGCAGCTCCGGTGGTCAGGCCATTAGGTCCTACAATGAGCAGTTCTTC; CDR3aa: CASSSGGQAIRSYNEQFF
d_gene: TRBD1; len: 15; j_gene: TRBJ2-3; v_gene: TRBV29-1; abundance: many; CDR3nt: TGCAGCGTCGAAACCCAGGGGGCCGGAGCGGTTGCGCAGTATTTT; CDR3aa: CSVETQGAGAVAQYF
d_gene: -; len: 16; j_gene: TRBJ1-4; v_gene: TRBV7-2; abundance: many; CDR3nt: TGTGCCAGCAGCTTAGCGGTCCGGGCAACTAATGAAAAACTGTTTTTT; CDR3aa: CASSLAVRATNEKLFF
d_gene: TRBD2; len: 14; j_gene: TRBJ2-7; v_gene: TRBV10-3; abundance: many; CDR3nt: TGTGCCATCCGGGGGACTAGCGGGCAATACGAGCAGTACTTC; CDR3aa: CAIRGTSGQYEQYF
d_gene: -; len: 14; j_gene: TRBJ2-3; v_gene: TRBV19; abundance: many; CDR3nt: TGTGCCAGTAAAACGGGTCCCAGCACAGATACGCAGTATTTT; CDR3aa: CASKTGPSTDTQYF
d_gene: -; len: 14; j_gene: TRBJ2-5; v_gene: TRBV28; abundance: many; CDR3nt: TGTGCCAGCAGTGGTACAGGGAAGGGGGAGACCCAGTACTTC; CDR3aa: CASSGTGKGETQYF
d_gene: -; len: 15; j_gene: TRBJ2-7; v_gene: TRBV5-5; abundance: many; CDR3nt: TGTGCCAGCAGCTTGGGTGTGGACAGAGTCTACGAGCAGTACTTC; CDR3aa: CASSLGVDRVYEQYF
d_gene: -; len: 15; j_gene: TRBJ1-6; v_gene: TRBV27; abundance: -; CDR3nt: TGTGCCAGCTGCCTTACCGCCGGCTCAAATTCACCCCTCCACTTT; CDR3aa: CASCLTAGSNSPLHF
d_gene: -; len: 16; j_gene: TRBJ2-2; v_gene: TRBV19; abundance: -; CDR3nt: TGTGCCAGTAGTATAGAAGGACTACCGAACACCGGGGAGCTGTTTTTT; CDR3aa: CASSIEGLPNTGELFF
d_gene: TRBD2; len: 15; j_gene: TRBJ2-5; v_gene: TRBV10-3; abundance: many; CDR3nt: TGTGCCATCACCGGAACTAGCGGGGGTCAAGAGACCCAGTACTTC; CDR3aa: CAITGTSGGQETQYF
d_gene: -; len: 16; j_gene: TRBJ2-2; v_gene: TRBV18; abundance: -; CDR3nt: TGTGCCAGCTCACCACCGTCACAAGCGAACACCGGGGAGCTGTTTTTT; CDR3aa: CASSPPSQANTGELFF
d_gene: TRBD2; len: 15; j_gene: TRBJ2-5; v_gene: TRBV5-1; abundance: many; CDR3nt: TGCGCCAGCAGCTTTACGACTAGCGCACAAGAGACCCAGTACTTC; CDR3aa: CASSFTTSAQETQYF
d_gene: -; len: 13; j_gene: TRBJ2-5; v_gene: TRBV20-1; abundance: many; CDR3nt: TGCAGTGCAATATCGGGACTGCAAGAGACCCAGTACTTC; CDR3aa: CSAISGLQETQYF